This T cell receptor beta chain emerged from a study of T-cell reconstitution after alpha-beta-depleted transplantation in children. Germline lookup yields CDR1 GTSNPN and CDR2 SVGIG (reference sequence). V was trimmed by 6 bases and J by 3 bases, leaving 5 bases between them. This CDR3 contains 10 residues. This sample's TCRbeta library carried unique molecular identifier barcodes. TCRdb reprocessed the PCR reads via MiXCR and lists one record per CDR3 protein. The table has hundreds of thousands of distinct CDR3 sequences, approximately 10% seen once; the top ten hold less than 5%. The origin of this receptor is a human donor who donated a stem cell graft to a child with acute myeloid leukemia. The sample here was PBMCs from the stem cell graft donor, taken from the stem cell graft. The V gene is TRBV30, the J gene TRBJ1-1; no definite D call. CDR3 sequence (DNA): TGTGCCTGCCAATACACTGAAGCTTTCTTT. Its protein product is CACQYTEAFF.